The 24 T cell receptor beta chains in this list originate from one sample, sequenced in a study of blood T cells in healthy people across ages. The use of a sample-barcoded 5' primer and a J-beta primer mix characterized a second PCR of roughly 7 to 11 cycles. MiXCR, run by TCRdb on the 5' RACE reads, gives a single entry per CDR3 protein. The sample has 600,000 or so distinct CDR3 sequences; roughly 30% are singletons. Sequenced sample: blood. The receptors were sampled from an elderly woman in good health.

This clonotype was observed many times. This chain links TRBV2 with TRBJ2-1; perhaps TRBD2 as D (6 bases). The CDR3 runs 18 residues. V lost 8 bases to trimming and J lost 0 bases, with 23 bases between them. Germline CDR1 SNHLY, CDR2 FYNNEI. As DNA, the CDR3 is TGTGCCAGCCCGGGACTCGCTAAGACCTTCAGCTCCTACAATGAGCAGTTCTTC. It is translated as CASPGLAKTFSSYNEQFF.

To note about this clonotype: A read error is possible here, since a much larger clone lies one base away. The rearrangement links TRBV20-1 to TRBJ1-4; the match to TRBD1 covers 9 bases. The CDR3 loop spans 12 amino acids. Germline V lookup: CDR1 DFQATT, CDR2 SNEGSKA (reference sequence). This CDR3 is CRAYTGGEKLFF. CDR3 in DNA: TGCAGGGCTTATACAGGGGGCGAAAAACTGTTTTTT.

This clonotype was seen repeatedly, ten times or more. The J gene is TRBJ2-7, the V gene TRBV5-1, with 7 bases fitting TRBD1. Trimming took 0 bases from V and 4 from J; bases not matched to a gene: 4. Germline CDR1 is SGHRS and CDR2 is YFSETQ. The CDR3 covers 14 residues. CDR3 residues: CASSLARQGYEQYF. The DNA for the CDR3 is TGCGCCAGCAGCTTGGCGCGACAGGGATACGAGCAGTACTTC.

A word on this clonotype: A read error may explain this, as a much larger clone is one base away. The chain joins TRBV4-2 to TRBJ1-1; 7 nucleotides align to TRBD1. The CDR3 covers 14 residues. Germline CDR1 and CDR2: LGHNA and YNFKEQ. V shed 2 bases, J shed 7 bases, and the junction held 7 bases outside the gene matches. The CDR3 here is CASSQIGTEGEAFF. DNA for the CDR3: TGTGCCAGCAGCCAAATCGGGACAGAGGGTGAAGCTTTCTTT.

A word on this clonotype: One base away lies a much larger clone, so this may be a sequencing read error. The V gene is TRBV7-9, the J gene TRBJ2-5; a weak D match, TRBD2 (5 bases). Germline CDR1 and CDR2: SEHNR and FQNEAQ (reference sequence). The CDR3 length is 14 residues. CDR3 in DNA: TGTGCCAGCAGCCCCGGGATGTACCAAGAGGCCCAGTACTTC. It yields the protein CASSPGMYQEAQYF. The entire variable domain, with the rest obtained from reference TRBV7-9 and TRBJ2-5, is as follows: DTGVSQNPRHKITKRGQNVTFRCDPISEHNRLYWYRQTLGQGPEFLTYFQNEAQLEKSRLLSDRFSAERPKGSFSTLEIQRTEQGDSAMYLCASSPGMYQEAQYFGPGTRLLVL.

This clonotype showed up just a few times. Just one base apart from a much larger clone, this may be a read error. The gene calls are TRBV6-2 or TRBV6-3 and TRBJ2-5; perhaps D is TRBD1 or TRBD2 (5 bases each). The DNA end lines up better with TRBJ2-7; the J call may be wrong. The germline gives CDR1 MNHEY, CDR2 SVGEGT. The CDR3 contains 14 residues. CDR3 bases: TGTGCCAGCACCCGGGGCGGTAAAAGCTACGAGCAGTACTTC. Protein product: CASTRGGKSYEQYF.

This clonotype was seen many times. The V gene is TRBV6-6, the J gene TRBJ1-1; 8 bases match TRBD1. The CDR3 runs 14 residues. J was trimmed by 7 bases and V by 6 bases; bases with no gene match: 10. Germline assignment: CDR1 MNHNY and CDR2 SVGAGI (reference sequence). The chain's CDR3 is CASSSTGAPSEAFF. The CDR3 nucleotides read TGTGCCAGCAGCTCGACAGGGGCTCCTAGTGAAGCTTTCTTT.

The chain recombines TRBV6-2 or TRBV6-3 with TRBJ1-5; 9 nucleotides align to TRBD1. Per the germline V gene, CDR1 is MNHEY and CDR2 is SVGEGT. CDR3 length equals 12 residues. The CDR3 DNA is TGTGCTGCGGGACAGGGAATCCAGCCCCAGCATTTT. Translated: CAAGQGIQPQHF.

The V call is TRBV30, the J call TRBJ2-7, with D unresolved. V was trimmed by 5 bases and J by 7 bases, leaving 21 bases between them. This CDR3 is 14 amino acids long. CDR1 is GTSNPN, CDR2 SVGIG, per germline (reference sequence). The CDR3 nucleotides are TGTGCCTGGGCACGAACGGACCTTCACGGGGAGCAGTACTTC. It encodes CAWARTDLHGEQYF.

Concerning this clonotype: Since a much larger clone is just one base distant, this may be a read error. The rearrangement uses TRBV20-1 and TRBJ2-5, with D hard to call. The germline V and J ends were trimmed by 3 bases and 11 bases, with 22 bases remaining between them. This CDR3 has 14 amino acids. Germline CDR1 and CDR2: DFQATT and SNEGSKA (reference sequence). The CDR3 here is CSAREQWGANEQYF. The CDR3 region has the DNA TGCAGTGCTAGGGAACAGTGGGGTGCCAATGAGCAGTACTTC.

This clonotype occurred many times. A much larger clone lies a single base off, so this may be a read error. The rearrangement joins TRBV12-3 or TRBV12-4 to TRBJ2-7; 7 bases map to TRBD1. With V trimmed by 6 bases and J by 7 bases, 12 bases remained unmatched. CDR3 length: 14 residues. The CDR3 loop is CASRAGTEYNEQYF. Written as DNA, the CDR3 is TGTGCCAGCAGGGCCGGGACAGAATACAATGAGCAGTACTTC.

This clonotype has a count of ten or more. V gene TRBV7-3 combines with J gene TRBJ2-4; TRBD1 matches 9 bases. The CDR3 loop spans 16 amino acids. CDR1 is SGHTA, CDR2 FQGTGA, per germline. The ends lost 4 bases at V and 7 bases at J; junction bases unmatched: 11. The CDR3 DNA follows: TGTGCCAGCAGCTCATCAACCGGGACAGGGAGGAACATTCAGTACTTC. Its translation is CASSSSTGTGRNIQYF.

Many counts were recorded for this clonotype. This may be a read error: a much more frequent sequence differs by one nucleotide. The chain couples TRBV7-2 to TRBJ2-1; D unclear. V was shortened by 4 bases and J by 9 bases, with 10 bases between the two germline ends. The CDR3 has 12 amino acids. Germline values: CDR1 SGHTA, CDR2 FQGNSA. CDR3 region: CASSSPCGEQFF. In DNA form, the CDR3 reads TGTGCCAGCAGCTCTCCGTGCGGTGAGCAGTTCTTC.

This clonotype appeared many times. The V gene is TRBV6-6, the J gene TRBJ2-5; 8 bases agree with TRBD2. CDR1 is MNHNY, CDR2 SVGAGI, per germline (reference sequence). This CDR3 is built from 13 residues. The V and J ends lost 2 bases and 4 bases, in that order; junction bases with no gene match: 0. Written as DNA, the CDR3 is TGTGCCAGCAGTTACCGGGGGGGAGAGACCCAGTACTTC. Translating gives CASSYRGGETQYF.

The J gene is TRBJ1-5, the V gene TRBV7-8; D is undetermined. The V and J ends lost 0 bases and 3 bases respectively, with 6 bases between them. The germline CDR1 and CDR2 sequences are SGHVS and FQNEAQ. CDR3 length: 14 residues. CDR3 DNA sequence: TGTGCCAGCAGCTTAGCCGGCCACAATCAGCCCCAGCATTTT. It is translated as CASSLAGHNQPQHF.

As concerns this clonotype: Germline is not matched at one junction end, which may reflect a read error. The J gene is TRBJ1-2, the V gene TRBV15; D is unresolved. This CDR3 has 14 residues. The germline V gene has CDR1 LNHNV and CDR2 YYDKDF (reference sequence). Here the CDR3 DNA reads TGTGCCACCAGCAGAGATCAAGACCCCTATGGCCACACCTTC. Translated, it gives CATSRDQDPYGHTF.

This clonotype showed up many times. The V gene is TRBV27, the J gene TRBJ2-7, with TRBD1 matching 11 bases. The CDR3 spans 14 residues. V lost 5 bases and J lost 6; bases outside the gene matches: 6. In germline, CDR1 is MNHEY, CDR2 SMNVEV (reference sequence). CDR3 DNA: TGTGCCAGCAGTATGGACAGGGGGCCGTTCGAGCAGTACTTC. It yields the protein CASSMDRGPFEQYF.

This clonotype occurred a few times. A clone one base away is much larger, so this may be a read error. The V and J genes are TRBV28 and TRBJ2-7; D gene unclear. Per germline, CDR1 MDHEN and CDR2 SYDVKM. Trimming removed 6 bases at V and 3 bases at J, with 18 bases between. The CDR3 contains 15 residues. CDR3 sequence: CASSPDPGRRYEQYF. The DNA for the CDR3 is TGTGCCAGCAGCCCCGACCCCGGTCGGCGCTACGAGCAGTACTTC.

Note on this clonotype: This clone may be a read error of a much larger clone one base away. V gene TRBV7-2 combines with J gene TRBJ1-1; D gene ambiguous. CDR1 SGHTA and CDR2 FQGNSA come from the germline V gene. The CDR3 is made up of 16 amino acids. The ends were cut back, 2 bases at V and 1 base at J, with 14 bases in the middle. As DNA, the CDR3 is TGTGCCAGCAGCTTACAGGACGGGCTAGCGAACACTGAAGCTTTCTTT. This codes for CASSLQDGLANTEAFF.

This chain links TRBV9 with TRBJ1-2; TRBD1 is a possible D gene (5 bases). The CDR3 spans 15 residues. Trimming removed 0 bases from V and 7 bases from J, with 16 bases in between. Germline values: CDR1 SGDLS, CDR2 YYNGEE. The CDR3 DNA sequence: TGTGCCAGCAGCGTAGAGTTGGACACAAGGGGTGGCTACACCTTC. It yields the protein CASSVELDTRGGYTF. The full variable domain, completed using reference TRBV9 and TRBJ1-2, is DSGVTQTPKHLITATGQRVTLRCSPRSGDLSVYWYQQSLDQGLQFLIQYYNGEERAKGNILERFSAQQFPDLHSELNLSSLELGDSALYFCASSVELDTRGGYTFGSGTRLTVV.

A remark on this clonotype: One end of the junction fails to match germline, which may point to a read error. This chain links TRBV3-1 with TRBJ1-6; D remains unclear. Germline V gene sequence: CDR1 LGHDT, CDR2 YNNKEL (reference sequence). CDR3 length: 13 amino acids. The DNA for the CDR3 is TGTGTCAGCAGCCGACAAGGGAATTCACCCCTCCACTTT. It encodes CVSSRQGNSPLHF.

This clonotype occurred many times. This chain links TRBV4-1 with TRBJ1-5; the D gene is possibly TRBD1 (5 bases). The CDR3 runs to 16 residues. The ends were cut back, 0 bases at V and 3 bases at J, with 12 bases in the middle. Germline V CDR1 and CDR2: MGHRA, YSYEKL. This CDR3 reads CASSQDPGRVNQPQHF. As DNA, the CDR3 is TGCGCCAGCAGCCAAGATCCTGGCAGGGTCAATCAGCCCCAGCATTTT.

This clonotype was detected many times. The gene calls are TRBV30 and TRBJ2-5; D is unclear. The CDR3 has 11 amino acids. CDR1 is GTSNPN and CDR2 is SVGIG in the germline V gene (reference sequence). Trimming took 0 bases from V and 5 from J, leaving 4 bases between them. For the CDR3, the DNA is TGTGCCTGGAGTGTAAGTGAGACCCAGTACTTC. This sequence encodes CAWSVSETQYF. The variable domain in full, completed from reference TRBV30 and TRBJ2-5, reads SQTIHQWPATLVQPVGSPLSLECTVEGTSNPNLYWYRQAAGRGLQLLFYSVGIGQISSEVPQNLSASRPQDRQFILSSKKLLLSDSGFYLCAWSVSETQYFGPGTRLLVL.

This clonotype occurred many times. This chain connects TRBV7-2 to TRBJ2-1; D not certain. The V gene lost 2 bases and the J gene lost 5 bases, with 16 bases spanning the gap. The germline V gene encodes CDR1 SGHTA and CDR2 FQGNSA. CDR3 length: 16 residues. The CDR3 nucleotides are TGTGCCAGCAGCTTAAGTTATAGCCCTTCGCACAATGAGCAGTTCTTC. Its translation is CASSLSYSPSHNEQFF.